This T cell receptor (beta chain) was sequenced for a study of T cell changes during pregnancy in multiple sclerosis. The repertoire was sequenced with immunoSEQ multiplex PCR; TCRdb's copy has only in-frame clones and lacks some. The repertoire includes more than 95,000 clones, almost 95% of them detected once, and 0.93% sits in the top ten. The V gene lost 2 bases and the J gene lost 3 bases, with 13 bases spanning the gap. Germline loops: CDR1 SGHRS, CDR2 YFSETQ. CDR3 length equals 15 residues. The chain employs TRBV5-1 and TRBJ2-3; D uncertain. Sequences were derived from peripheral blood, sampled after pregnancy. The receptor's source is a female donor with multiple sclerosis, enrolled in a pregnancy study. The DNA for the CDR3 is TGCGCCAGCAGCTTCGGTGCCCTCGGGACAGATACGCAGTATTTT. It yields the protein CASSFGALGTDTQYF.